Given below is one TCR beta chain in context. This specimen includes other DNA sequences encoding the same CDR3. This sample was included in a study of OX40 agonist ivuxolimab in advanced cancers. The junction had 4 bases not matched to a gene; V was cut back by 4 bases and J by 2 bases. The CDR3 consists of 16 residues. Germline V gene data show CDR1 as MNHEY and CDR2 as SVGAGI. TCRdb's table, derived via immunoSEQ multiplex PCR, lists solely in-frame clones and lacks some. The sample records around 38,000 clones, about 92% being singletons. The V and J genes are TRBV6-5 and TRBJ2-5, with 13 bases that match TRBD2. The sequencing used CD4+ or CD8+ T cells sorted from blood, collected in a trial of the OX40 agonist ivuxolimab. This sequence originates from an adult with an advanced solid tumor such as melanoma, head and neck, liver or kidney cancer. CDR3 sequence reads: CASSSGLAGVQETQYF. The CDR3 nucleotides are TGTGCCAGCAGTTCCGGACTAGCGGGAGTGCAAGAGACCCAGTACTTC.